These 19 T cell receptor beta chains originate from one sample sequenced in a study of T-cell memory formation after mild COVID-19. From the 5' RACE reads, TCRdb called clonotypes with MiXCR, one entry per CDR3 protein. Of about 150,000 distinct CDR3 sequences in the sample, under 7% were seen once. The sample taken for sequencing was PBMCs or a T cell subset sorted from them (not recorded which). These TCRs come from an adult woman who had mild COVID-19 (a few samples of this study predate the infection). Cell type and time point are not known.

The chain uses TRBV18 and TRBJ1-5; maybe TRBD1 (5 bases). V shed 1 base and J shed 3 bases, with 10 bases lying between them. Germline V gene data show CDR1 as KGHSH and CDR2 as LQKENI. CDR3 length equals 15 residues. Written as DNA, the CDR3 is TGTGCCAGCTCACCACAGGGGCCGAACAATCAGCCCCAGCATTTT. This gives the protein CASSPQGPNNQPQHF.

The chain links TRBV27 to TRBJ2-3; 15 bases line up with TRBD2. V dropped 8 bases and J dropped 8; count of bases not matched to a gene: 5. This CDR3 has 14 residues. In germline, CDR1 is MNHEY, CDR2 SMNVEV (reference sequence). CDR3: CASWPGLAGGTQYF. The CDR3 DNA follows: TGTGCCAGCTGGCCGGGACTAGCGGGAGGTACGCAGTATTTT.

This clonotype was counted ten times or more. CDR3 sequence reads: CASSPSGSKDTQYF. The DNA for the CDR3 is TGTGCCAGCAGCCCTAGCGGGAGTAAGGATACGCAGTATTTT. This chain links TRBV11-1 with TRBJ2-3; TRBD2 matches 10 bases. Germline assignment: CDR1 SGHAT and CDR2 FQDESV (reference sequence). The V segment lost 5 bases and the J segment 6 bases; nucleotides outside the gene matches: 5. The CDR3 loop spans 14 amino acids.

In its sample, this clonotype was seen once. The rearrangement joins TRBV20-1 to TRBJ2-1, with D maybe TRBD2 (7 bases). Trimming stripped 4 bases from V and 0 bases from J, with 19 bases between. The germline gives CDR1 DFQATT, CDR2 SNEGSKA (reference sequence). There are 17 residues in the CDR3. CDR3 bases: TGCAGTGCTACCGGACGGGGGGCCACGAGCTCCTACAATGAGCAGTTCTTC. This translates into CSATGRGATSSYNEQFF.

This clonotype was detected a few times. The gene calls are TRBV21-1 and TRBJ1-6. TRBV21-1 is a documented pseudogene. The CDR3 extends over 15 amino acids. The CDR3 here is CASPLGFPRASPLHF. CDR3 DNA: TGTGCCAGCCCGCTGGGTTTCCCGAGGGCTTCACCCCTCCACTTT.

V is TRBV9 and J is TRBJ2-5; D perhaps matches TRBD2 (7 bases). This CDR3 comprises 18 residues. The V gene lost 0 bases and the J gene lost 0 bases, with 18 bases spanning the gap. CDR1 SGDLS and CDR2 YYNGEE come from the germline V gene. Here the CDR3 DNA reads TGTGCCAGCAGCGTAGCTGCCCAGGGGACTATCCACCAAGAGACCCAGTACTTC. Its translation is CASSVAAQGTIHQETQYF. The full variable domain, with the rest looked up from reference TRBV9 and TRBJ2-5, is DSGVTQTPKHLITATGQRVTLRCSPRSGDLSVYWYQQSLDQGLQFLIQYYNGEERAKGNILERFSAQQFPDLHSELNLSSLELGDSALYFCASSVAAQGTIHQETQYFGPGTRLLVL.

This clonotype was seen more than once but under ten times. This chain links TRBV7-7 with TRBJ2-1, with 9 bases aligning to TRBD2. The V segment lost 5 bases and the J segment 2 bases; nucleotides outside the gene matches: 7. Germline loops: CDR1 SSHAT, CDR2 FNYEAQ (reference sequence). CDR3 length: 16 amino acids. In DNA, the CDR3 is TGTGCCAGCAGCCCAATAGCGGGGGCCCCCTACAATGAGCAGTTCTTC. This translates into CASSPIAGAPYNEQFF.

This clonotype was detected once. The CDR3 DNA follows: TGTGCCAGCAGCCAAGGAACACCGTCCTATGGCTACACCTTC. Translating gives CASSQGTPSYGYTF. This rearrangement joins TRBV12-3 or TRBV12-4 to TRBJ1-2; no clear D. The CDR3 totals 14 residues. V was cut by 6 bases and J by 4 bases, with 15 bases left in between.

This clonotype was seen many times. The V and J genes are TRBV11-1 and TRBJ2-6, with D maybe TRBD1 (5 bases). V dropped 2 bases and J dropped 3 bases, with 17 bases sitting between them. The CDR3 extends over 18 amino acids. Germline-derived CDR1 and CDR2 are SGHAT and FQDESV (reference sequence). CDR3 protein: CASSLRWTSGLGANVLTF. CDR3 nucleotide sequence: TGTGCCAGCAGCTTAAGGTGGACATCGGGCCTTGGGGCCAACGTCCTGACTTTC.

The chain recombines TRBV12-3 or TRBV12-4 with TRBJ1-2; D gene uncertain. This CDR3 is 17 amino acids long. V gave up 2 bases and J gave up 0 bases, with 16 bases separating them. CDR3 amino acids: CASSLRHQIRANYGYTF. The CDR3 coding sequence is TGTGCCAGCAGTTTAAGGCATCAAATCCGGGCTAACTATGGCTACACCTTC.

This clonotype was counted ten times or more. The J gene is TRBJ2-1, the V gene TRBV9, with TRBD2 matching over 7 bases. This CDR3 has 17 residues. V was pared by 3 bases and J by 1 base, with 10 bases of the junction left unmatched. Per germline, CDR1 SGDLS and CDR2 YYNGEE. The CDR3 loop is CASSAVFGGDSYNEQFF. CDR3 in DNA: TGTGCCAGCAGCGCCGTCTTTGGGGGGGATTCCTACAATGAGCAGTTCTTC.

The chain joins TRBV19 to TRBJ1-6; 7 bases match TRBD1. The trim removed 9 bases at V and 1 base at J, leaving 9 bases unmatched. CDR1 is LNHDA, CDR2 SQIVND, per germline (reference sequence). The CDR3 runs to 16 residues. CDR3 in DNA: TGTGCCAGCCGATTACAGGGGATTTCCTATAATTCACCCCTCCACTTT. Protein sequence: CASRLQGISYNSPLHF.

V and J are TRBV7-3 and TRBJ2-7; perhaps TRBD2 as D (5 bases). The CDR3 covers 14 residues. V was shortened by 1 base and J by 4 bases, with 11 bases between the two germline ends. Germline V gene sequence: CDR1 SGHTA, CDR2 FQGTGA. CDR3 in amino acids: CASSLNGNNYEQYF. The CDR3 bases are TGTGCCAGCAGCTTAAACGGGAACAATTACGAGCAGTACTTC.

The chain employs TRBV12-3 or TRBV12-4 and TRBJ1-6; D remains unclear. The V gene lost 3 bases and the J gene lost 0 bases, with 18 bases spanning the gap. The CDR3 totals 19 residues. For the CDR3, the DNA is TGTGCCAGCAGTTTTTCGGGGATCGGAAAAGGCTCCTATAATTCACCCCTCCACTTT. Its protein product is CASSFSGIGKGSYNSPLHF.

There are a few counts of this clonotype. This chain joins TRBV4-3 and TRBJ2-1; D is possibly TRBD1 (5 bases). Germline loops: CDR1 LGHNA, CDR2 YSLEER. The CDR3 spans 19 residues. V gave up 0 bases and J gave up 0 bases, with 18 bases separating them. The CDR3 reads CASSQEGRRARSSYNEQFF. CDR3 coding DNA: TGCGCCAGCAGCCAAGAAGGCCGCAGGGCACGGAGCTCCTACAATGAGCAGTTCTTC.

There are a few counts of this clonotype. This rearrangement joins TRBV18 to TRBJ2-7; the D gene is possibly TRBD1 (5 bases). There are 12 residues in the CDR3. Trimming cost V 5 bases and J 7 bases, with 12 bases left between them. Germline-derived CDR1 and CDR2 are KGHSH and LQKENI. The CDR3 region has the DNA TGTGCCAGCTCAAGACAGTCTACAGAGCAGTACTTC. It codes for CASSRQSTEQYF. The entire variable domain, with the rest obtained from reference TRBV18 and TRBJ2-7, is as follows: NAGVMQNPRHLVRRRGQEARLRCSPMKGHSHVYWYRQLPEEGLKFMVYLQKENIIDESGMPKERFSAEFPKEGPSILRIQQVVRGDSAAYFCASSRQSTEQYFGPGTRLTVT.

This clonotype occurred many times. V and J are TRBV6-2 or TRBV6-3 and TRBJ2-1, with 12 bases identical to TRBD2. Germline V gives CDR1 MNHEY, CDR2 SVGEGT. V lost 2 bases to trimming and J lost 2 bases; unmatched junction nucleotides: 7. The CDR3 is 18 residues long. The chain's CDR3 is CASSYDPTSGSAYNEQFF. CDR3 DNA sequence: TGTGCCAGCAGTTACGACCCGACTAGCGGGAGCGCCTACAATGAGCAGTTCTTC.

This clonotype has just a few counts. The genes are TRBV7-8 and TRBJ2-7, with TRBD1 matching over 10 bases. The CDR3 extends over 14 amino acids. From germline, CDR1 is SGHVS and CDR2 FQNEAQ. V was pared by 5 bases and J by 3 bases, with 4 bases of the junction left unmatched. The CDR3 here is CASSTGTGVYEQYF. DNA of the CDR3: TGTGCCAGCAGCACCGGGACAGGGGTCTACGAGCAGTACTTC.

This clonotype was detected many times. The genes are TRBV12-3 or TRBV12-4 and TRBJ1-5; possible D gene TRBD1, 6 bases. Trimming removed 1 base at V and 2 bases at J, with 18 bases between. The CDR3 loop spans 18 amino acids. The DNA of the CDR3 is TGTGCCAGCAGTTTAGGTGGCTTGAGGGGGATCGGCAATCAGCCCCAGCATTTT. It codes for CASSLGGLRGIGNQPQHF.